This is a list of T cell receptor beta chains from one sample in a study of blood T cell repertoires in COVID-19. Measured with immunoSEQ multiplex PCR; TCRdb has only the in-frame clones, and not every one. Of approximately 240,000 clones in the sample, roughly 80% are singletons; the top ten hold 3% to 4%. Sequencing input: peripheral blood. These receptors were obtained from a woman aged 40 to 55 with active or convalescent COVID-19. Both conserved end residues are part of each CDR3. D genes are given only for firm matches. Part of the rows lack a size; the others show once, few, many or a class for expanded clones.

D gene	clone size	V gene	J gene	CDR3 protein
-	-	TRBV5-1	TRBJ1-2	CASSLEQEPYGYTF
-	-	TRBV7-3	TRBJ1-5	CASSLTGGLSNQPQHF
TRBD1	-	TRBV27	TRBJ2-7	CASSPQGINEQYF
TRBD1	-	TRBV5-1	TRBJ1-3	CASSPRPGTGTGNTIYF
-	-	TRBV12-3/TRBV12-4	TRBJ1-2	CASSLRGNGYTF
TRBD1	-	TRBV2	TRBJ1-1	CASSEDRMNTEAFF
-	-	TRBV3-1/TRBV3-2	TRBJ1-4	CASSHDSPVEELFF
-	-	TRBV27	TRBJ1-4	CASSSHSVYRNEKLFF
-	-	TRBV30	TRBJ1-1	CAWSAVGDEAFF
-	once	TRBV19	TRBJ1-2	CASSRREGYGYTF
TRBD1	-	TRBV27	TRBJ1-6	CASSLPGGLGSPLHF
TRBD2	-	TRBV11-2	TRBJ2-5	CASSLAGGLQETQYF
-	-	TRBV6-1	TRBJ1-5	CASSERAGGQPQHF
TRBD1	-	TRBV7-9	TRBJ1-2	CASSLGRTGRRDGYTF